One sample yielded the 13 T cell receptor beta chains listed below, sequenced in a study of MAIT cells during Salmonella Paratyphi A infection. Noted time point: healthy control first sampling. MAIT cells were sorted by flow cytometry as Valpha7.2+ CD161+ T cells. TCRdb re-analysed the 5' RACE reads in MiXCR, keeping a single row per CDR3 protein. The repertoire holds 450 or so distinct CDR3 sequences, with roughly 42% as singletons. Sample: MAIT cells from PBMCs. The source of these receptors is an adult in good health.

In its sample, this clonotype ranks as large. This CDR3 is CASSQGEGAVNEAFF. CDR3 DNA sequence: TGTGCCAGCAGCCAAGGGGAAGGGGCGGTTAATGAAGCTTTCTTT. The rearrangement uses TRBV4-2 and TRBJ1-1, with a possible D match to TRBD1 (5 bases). The germline CDR1 and CDR2 sequences are LGHNA and YNFKEQ. Deletions cut 1 base from V and 7 bases from J, with 16 bases between. This CDR3 region has 15 residues.

This clonotype is categorized as hyperexpanded. V and J are TRBV10-2 and TRBJ2-1; TRBD2 matches at 13 bases. The CDR3 totals 16 residues. The J segment lost 4 bases and the V segment lost 2 bases, leaving 2 bases of the junction unmatched. The germline V gene has CDR1 WSHSY and CDR2 SAAADI. CDR3: CASSETSGGEYNEQFF. The CDR3, as DNA: TGCGCCAGCAGTGAGACTAGCGGGGGGGAGTACAATGAGCAGTTCTTC.

The chain couples TRBV6-2 or TRBV6-3 to TRBJ2-2; a weak D match, TRBD2 (5 bases). Per the germline V gene, CDR1 is MNHEY and CDR2 is SVGEGT. Trimming took 8 bases from V and 3 from J, leaving 13 bases between them. This CDR3 has 14 residues. CDR3 sequence reads: CASEGSSDTGELFF. For the CDR3, the DNA is TGTGCCAGCGAGGGTAGCTCGGACACCGGGGAGCTGTTTTTT.

The chain links TRBV6-4 to TRBJ2-3; no reliable D call. The CDR3 runs 13 residues. Trimming shortened V by 0 bases and J by 2 bases, and 3 bases separated the two germline ends. CDR1 MRHNA and CDR2 SNTAGT come from the germline V gene. The CDR3 sequence is CASSDSTTDTQYF. In nucleotides, the CDR3 is TGTGCCAGCAGTGACTCGACCACAGATACGCAGTATTTT.

This clonotype has a single count. This chain links TRBV19 with TRBJ1-1, with D unresolved. Deletions cut 6 bases from V and 4 bases from J, with 3 bases between. Germline CDR1 and CDR2: LNHDA and SQIVND (reference sequence). The CDR3 has 10 residues. The CDR3 loop reads CASSGTEAFF. The CDR3, as DNA: TGTGCCAGTAGCGGCACTGAAGCTTTCTTT.

Judged by abundance, this clonotype is hyperexpanded. This chain connects TRBV15 to TRBJ2-1, with TRBD1 matching over 7 bases. The CDR3 spans 15 residues. Germline V gives CDR1 LNHNV, CDR2 YYDKDF (reference sequence). Trimming cost V 4 bases and J 1 base; bases outside gene matches: 4. The DNA for the CDR3 is TGTGCCACCAGCACGAACAGGGGTTCCTACAATGAGCAGTTCTTC. It is translated as CATSTNRGSYNEQFF.

By frequency in the sample, this clonotype is medium-sized. This chain joins TRBV29-1 and TRBJ2-7, with 11 bases aligning to TRBD1. V was clipped by 3 bases and J by 4 bases; unmatched bases: 5. Per the germline V gene, CDR1 is SQVTM and CDR2 is ANQGSEA. The CDR3 loop spans 14 amino acids. CDR3 sequence reads: CSVEGGQGAYEQYF. The DNA of the CDR3 is TGCAGCGTTGAGGGAGGACAGGGGGCGTACGAGCAGTACTTC.

Within the sample, this clonotype is medium-sized. The V call is TRBV6-4, the J call TRBJ2-6, with D perhaps matching TRBD1 or TRBD2 (5 bases each). Trimming took 2 bases from V and 1 from J, leaving 6 bases between them. The germline CDR1 and CDR2 sequences are MRHNA and SNTAGT. The CDR3 runs 15 residues. The CDR3 sequence is CASSDGGSGANVLTF. The CDR3 DNA sequence: TGTGCCAGCAGTGACGGGGGTTCTGGGGCCAACGTCCTGACTTTC.

The V call is TRBV6-5, the J call TRBJ2-2; no clear D. From germline, CDR1 is MNHEY and CDR2 SVGAGI. This CDR3 comprises 14 residues. V lost 0 bases, J lost 6 bases, and 8 bases lay in between. CDR3 loop: CASSYSSEAGELFF. CDR3 sequence (DNA): TGTGCCAGCAGTTACTCGAGCGAGGCCGGGGAGCTGTTTTTT.

The chain recombines TRBV6-4 with TRBJ2-3; 7 bases are shared with TRBD1. Trimming took 0 bases from V and 1 from J; bases not matched to a gene: 1. CDR1 and CDR2 from the germline V gene are MRHNA and SNTAGT. This CDR3 spans 15 amino acids. The CDR3 loop is CASSDSGGGTDTQYF. CDR3 DNA: TGTGCCAGCAGTGACTCAGGGGGCGGCACAGATACGCAGTATTTT.

V gene TRBV20-1 combines with J gene TRBJ1-6, with D hard to call. Germline V gives CDR1 DFQATT, CDR2 SNEGSKA (reference sequence). Trimming took off 4 bases at V and 5 bases at J, with 12 bases between the two ends. The CDR3 is 14 amino acids. CDR3 bases: TGCAGTGCTAAACGGGAACCTGATAATTCACCCCTCCACTTT. This translates into CSAKREPDNSPLHF.

This chain links TRBV20-1 with TRBJ2-5; 10 bases line up with TRBD2. This CDR3 is built from 17 residues. Trimming took 1 base from V and 2 from J; bases not matched to a gene: 10. Germline-derived CDR1 and CDR2 are DFQATT and SNEGSKA (reference sequence). This CDR3 is CSARAPSGGGPQETQYF. CDR3 DNA: TGCAGTGCTAGAGCTCCTAGCGGGGGAGGCCCTCAAGAGACCCAGTACTTC.

This clonotype turned up a few times. The DNA for the CDR3 is TGTGCCAGCAGTGACTCTAGCGGGGGCACAGATACGCAGTATTTT. It codes for CASSDSSGGTDTQYF. The genes are TRBV6-4 and TRBJ2-3, with TRBD2 identical over 8 bases. The germline V gene encodes CDR1 MRHNA and CDR2 SNTAGT. The junction had 0 bases not matched to a gene; V was cut back by 0 bases and J by 1 base. This CDR3 contains 15 residues.